The entry below gives a single TCR beta chain sequence along with its context. There are a few counts of this clonotype. It lacks a known antigen. Base qualities were left out, and no much larger clone turns up one base away. These data come from a study of vaccination and CD4 T cells after COVID-19 (dated 2022 in TCRdb). General notes on the study: SARS-CoV-2 positivity had been established in the convalescent patients by nasal swab PCR, and mild disease was recorded in some 10 of these patients and severe disease in one. Post-vaccine blood samples were taken a median of about 77 days after the second vaccine dose, with a range of roughly 13 to 250 days. Six males and four females were included in the convalescent cohort, with two Hispanic individuals, seven Caucasians, two Asians and one multiracial person represented. As controls, cultures received a CEFX viral epitope pool (the positive control), an HIV-1 Nef peptide pool (the negative control), or no peptide at all. Post-COVID blood samples were collected from convalescent patients a median of around 96 days after diagnosis, with a range of about 35 to 161 days. Two doses of either the Pfizer-BioNTech BNT162b2 vaccine (n=8) or the Moderna mRNA-1273 vaccine (n=2) were administered to participants. The cultures were stimulated with overlapping spike peptide pools from SARS-CoV-2 and from the common cold coronaviruses HCoV-NL63, HCoV-OC43 and HCoV-229E. In around 9 COVID-19 convalescent patients and several infection-naive healthy vaccine recipients, researchers compared the spike-specific CD4+ TCR repertoire from before mRNA vaccination with the repertoire from after. Study-wide findings and limitations: Of the vaccine-specific clones found in convalescent patients, nearly all (304 of 307) were mono-reactive for SARS-CoV-2 spike instead of being cross-reactive with common cold coronaviruses. The number of convalescent patients in the study was relatively small, and the study did not examine early timepoints following natural infection. In convalescent patients, a median 86.3% of post-vaccine SARS-CoV-2-reactive clones were detected only after vaccination, suggesting vaccine-specific priming. The median number of SARS-CoV-2-reactive clonotypes rose from about 19 after infection to roughly 38 after vaccination, but the change was not significant.

V was cut back by 0 bases and J by 2 bases, leaving a gap of 10 bases between them. The CDR3, from cysteine to phenylalanine, totals 15 residues. The read is trimmed to its CDR3 DNA, 45 bases read in frame from base 1. The germline V gene gives CDR1 as SNHLY and CDR2 as FYNNEI. Library preparation employed PCR. DNA from cultured CD4+ T cells was subjected to TCR sequencing with the Oncomine TCR Beta short-read assay at the Johns Hopkins FTIC core. The QIAamp micro DNA kit was used to extract genomic DNA from the cultured CD4+ T cells. Oncomine TCR Beta libraries from cultured CD4+ T cells were pooled using unique dual indexes and sequenced on an Illumina iSeq 100. The paper's processing steps were these. Non-productive sequences were removed, and CDR3s not starting with C, not ending with F or W, or shorter than 7 amino acids were discarded. The MANAFEST web application was used to identify antigen-specific clonotypes by comparing peptide-stimulated wells against reference wells and other culture wells. An FDR below 0.05, an odds ratio above 5, and a productive frequency above 0.1% in at least two of three replicate wells were required for clones to be considered positive. Cross-reactive clonotypes were defined as significantly expanded in both SARS-CoV-2 spike wells and at least one common cold coronavirus spike condition. Using R version 3.6.1, CDR3 homology was evaluated through Levenshtein distances (stringdist) along with unrooted phylogenetic trees (ape). TCRdb reprocessing: public reads trimmed at Q25 with fastp, clones called with MiXCR, in-frame beta chains kept. Here each entry gathers all rows of one CDR3 protein and keeps the most common genes and DNA. The authors' filters were not applied to this entry. The sample table shows under 20,000 distinct CDR3 sequences, and roughly 44% are seen once. The ten top clones hold roughly 14% of the sample.

What this sample's treatment or condition label stands for: approximately 11-day PBMC culture with coronavirus spike peptide pools or control peptides (ViraFEST assay). To expand antigen-specific T cells with peptide pools and then pick out the expanded clonotypes through TCR sequencing, the study relied on the ViraFEST assay. The convalescent patients' positive SARS-CoV-2 PCR tests were from March to December 2020, which was before the Alpha, Beta and Delta variants emerged in the United States. About 2 million PBMCs per well were cultured in IMDM with 5% human AB serum and around 10 IU/ml IL-2, plus 10 ug/ml peptide pools. On days 3 and 7, half of the culture medium was replaced with fresh IL-2-containing medium. After around 10 days of culture, CD4+ T cells were isolated by negative selection using the EasySep CD4+ T cell isolation kit. Ficoll-Paque Plus gradient centrifugation was used to isolate PBMCs from whole blood, and the isolated PBMCs were then either used fresh or cryopreserved at -140C. In general, triplicate wells were set up for every culture condition.

The V gene is TRBV2 and the J gene is TRBJ1-2; the D gene remains uncertain. This TCR came from a human donor with COVID-19. Sequencing was done on a sample of cultured CD4+ T cells from blood. This receptor has the CDR3 CASSEATVTNYGYTF. In nucleotides, the sequence is TGTGCCAGCAGTGAAGCAACCGTCACCAACTATGGCTACACCTTC.